This T cell receptor (beta chain) was documented in a study of T-cell memory formation after mild COVID-19. CDR3 length equals 15 residues. Germline V gene lookup returns CDR1 SGHRS and CDR2 YFSETQ. V gave up 4 bases and J gave up 5 bases; unmatched junction bases: 8. TCRdb re-called the 5' RACE reads through MiXCR, storing one row per CDR3 protein. In the table there are fewer than 200,000 distinct CDR3 sequences, over 10% of which are singletons. The J gene is TRBJ2-5, the V gene TRBV5-1, with TRBD2 matching 10 bases. Material: PBMCs or a T cell subset sorted from them (not recorded which). This TCR was recovered from a young man who had mild COVID-19 (a few samples of this study predate the infection). Cell type and time point are not known. Here the CDR3 reads CASSVSGGAEETQYF. The CDR3 nucleotides are TGCGCCAGCAGCGTGAGCGGGGGGGCCGAGGAGACCCAGTACTTC.